The 22 T cell receptor beta chains below all came from one sample that was sequenced in a study of neurological immune-mediated disorders. Stated time point: technical triplicate 2. TCRdb analysed the 5' RACE reads with MiXCR anew, one entry per CDR3 protein. The table lists approximately 28,000 distinct CDR3 sequences, 10% to 15% of them singletons, with under 6.5% in the top ten. What was sequenced was CD4+ T cells from blood. These TCRs come from a female donor with HTLV-1-associated myelopathy (HAM/TSP).

This clonotype was observed at least ten times. CDR3 loop: CASSEGGIYYTEAFF. CDR3 DNA sequence: TGTGCCAGCAGTGAAGGGGGCATTTATTACACTGAAGCTTTCTTT. The V call is TRBV6-1, the J call TRBJ1-1; possibly TRBD1 for D (5 bases). The CDR3 covers 15 residues. Trimming pared 1 base from V and 3 bases from J, leaving 12 bases between. Germline V CDR1 and CDR2: MNHNS, SASEGT.

This clonotype was seen repeatedly, ten times or more. The chain combines TRBV12-3 or TRBV12-4 with TRBJ2-2, with D hard to call. V was pared by 0 bases and J by 5 bases, with 1 base between. This CDR3 comprises 12 residues. The CDR3 coding sequence is TGTGCCAGCAGTTTAGCTACCGGGGAGCTGTTTTTT. It is translated as CASSLATGELFF.

This clonotype came up many times. This chain joins TRBV20-1 and TRBJ1-6, with 8 positions matching TRBD1. The V segment lost 3 bases and the J segment 9 bases; nucleotides outside the gene matches: 7. Germline V lookup: CDR1 DFQATT, CDR2 SNEGSKA (reference sequence). The CDR3 is 14 residues long. DNA of the CDR3: TGCAGTGCTAGCTCCGGACAGGGCATTTCACCCCTCCACTTT. This gives the protein CSASSGQGISPLHF.

The chain links TRBV7-9 to TRBJ2-3; TRBD1 matches 8 bases. Looked up from germline, CDR1 is SEHNR and CDR2 is FQNEAQ (reference sequence). Trimming removed 1 base from V and 2 bases from J; junction bases left unmatched: 2. This CDR3 spans 15 amino acids. CDR3 sequence: CASSLGTGYTDTQYF. The CDR3 DNA follows: TGTGCCAGCAGCTTAGGGACAGGGTACACAGATACGCAGTATTTT.

Many counts were recorded for this clonotype. J is TRBJ1-1 and V is TRBV6-5; TRBD1 matches 9 bases. V gave up 2 bases and J gave up 5 bases; unmatched junction bases: 3. This CDR3 has 14 amino acids. Germline V gene data show CDR1 as MNHEY and CDR2 as SVGAGI. The CDR3, as DNA: TGTGCCAGCAGTTACGGGACAGGGATGACTGAAGCTTTCTTT. Amino acid sequence: CASSYGTGMTEAFF.

This clonotype was counted at least ten times. The chain uses TRBV21-1 and TRBJ1-2. TRBV21-1 is annotated as a pseudogene. CDR3 length: 12 residues. Here the CDR3 reads CASSGPNYGYTF. The CDR3 DNA reads TGTGCCAGCAGCGGTCCTAACTATGGCTACACCTTC.

Ten or more counts support this clonotype. This chain joins TRBV20-1 and TRBJ1-2; D might be TRBD1 (5 bases). This CDR3 region has 15 residues. Per the germline V gene, CDR1 is DFQATT and CDR2 is SNEGSKA (reference sequence). V was shortened by 0 bases and J by 4 bases, with 15 bases between the two germline ends. This CDR3 reads CSARDPRDFAYGYTF. CDR3 nucleotides: TGCAGTGCTAGAGATCCCAGGGACTTTGCCTATGGCTACACCTTC.

In this sample, this clonotype turned up many times. A junction boundary mismatches the germline segment, possibly from a read error. V gene TRBV7-8 combines with J gene TRBJ2-3; 7 nucleotides align to TRBD1. CDR3 length: 17 amino acids. CDR1 and CDR2 (germline): SGHVS, FQNEAQ. CDR3 DNA sequence: TGTGCCAGCACCTTAGGGGTGAGACAGGGCCCCCCAGATACGCAGTATTTT. Its translation is CASTLGVRQGPPDTQYF.

The chain couples TRBV20-1 to TRBJ2-3, with TRBD2 matching 8 bases. Germline-derived CDR1 and CDR2 are DFQATT and SNEGSKA (reference sequence). The ends lost 1 base at V and 3 bases at J; junction bases unmatched: 9. The CDR3 is 16 residues long. CDR3 sequence reads: CSARGPTSAGTDTQYF. DNA of the CDR3: TGCAGTGCTAGAGGCCCGACTAGCGCGGGAACAGATACGCAGTATTTT.

This clonotype was observed many times. This chain connects TRBV29-1 to TRBJ2-7; D not certain. Trimming removed 4 bases at V and 1 base at J, with 11 bases between. Germline loops: CDR1 SQVTM, CDR2 ANQGSEA. This CDR3 spans 13 amino acids. The DNA for the CDR3 is TGCAGCGTTGCGAATGAAGGGTCCTACGAGCAGTACTTC. Its translation is CSVANEGSYEQYF.

The table lists this clonotype with many counts. This chain joins TRBV5-1 and TRBJ2-1; 8 positions agree with TRBD2. The V gene end was trimmed by 4 bases and the J gene end by 0 bases; junction bases not matched to a gene: 6. This CDR3 spans 16 amino acids. The V gene's germline CDR1 is SGHRS and CDR2 YFSETQ. In nucleotides, the CDR3 is TGCGCCAGCAGCCCATTAGCGGGAAGCTCCTACAATGAGCAGTTCTTC. Protein: CASSPLAGSSYNEQFF.

This clonotype was counted at least ten times. The rearrangement links TRBV10-3 to TRBJ2-7; TRBD1 aligns across 11 bases. CDR1 is ENHRY and CDR2 is SYGVKD in the germline V gene. With 6 bases clipped from V and 2 bases from J, the junction kept 3 bases outside the gene matches. The CDR3 runs to 14 residues. The CDR3: CAIRGTGGPYEQYF. The CDR3 nucleotides read TGTGCCATCAGGGGGACAGGGGGTCCCTACGAGCAGTACTTC.

This clonotype has at least ten counts. The rearrangement uses TRBV20-1 and TRBJ2-5; no clear D. The length of the CDR3 is 12 residues. Germline V lookup: CDR1 DFQATT, CDR2 SNEGSKA (reference sequence). The V gene lost 4 bases and the J gene lost 0 bases, with 6 bases spanning the gap. This CDR3 is CSAKGHQETQYF. The CDR3 DNA sequence: TGCAGTGCTAAGGGCCACCAAGAGACCCAGTACTTC.

This clonotype is categorized as medium-sized. The chain links TRBV20-1 to TRBJ2-7; TRBD2 matches 11 bases. With V trimmed by 6 bases and J by 4 bases, 5 bases remained unmatched. From germline, CDR1 is DFQATT and CDR2 SNEGSKA (reference sequence). The CDR3 is 13 amino acids. CDR3 protein: CSAVAGGLYEQYF. The CDR3 DNA reads TGCAGTGCCGTAGCGGGGGGGCTGTACGAGCAGTACTTC.

In its sample, this clonotype was seen many times. The CDR3 region is CASSIRVEAGELFF. DNA for the CDR3: TGTGCCAGCAGCATACGGGTCGAAGCCGGGGAGCTGTTTTTT. J is TRBJ2-2 and V is TRBV7-2; D is unclear. Trimming took 5 bases from V and 6 from J, leaving 13 bases between them. Per the germline V gene, CDR1 is SGHTA and CDR2 is FQGNSA. The CDR3 has 14 residues.

This clonotype was detected many times. CDR3 protein: CSVESGLSGQPQHF. CDR3 bases: TGCAGCGTTGAGTCAGGGCTGTCCGGTCAGCCCCAGCATTTT. The chain couples TRBV29-1 to TRBJ1-5; tentative D call: TRBD1 (5 bases). This CDR3 has 14 amino acids. The germline V and J ends were trimmed by 3 bases and 6 bases, with 15 bases remaining between them. CDR1 SQVTM and CDR2 ANQGSEA come from the germline V gene.

At least ten counts were recorded for this clonotype. The CDR3 reads CASSLEGVTYNEQFF. In DNA, the CDR3 is TGCGCCAGCAGCTTAGAGGGGGTGACCTACAATGAGCAGTTCTTC. The rearrangement links TRBV5-1 to TRBJ2-1; D is perhaps TRBD1 (6 bases). This CDR3 has 15 residues. Trimming removed 2 bases from V and 2 bases from J, with 11 bases in between. CDR1 SGHRS and CDR2 YFSETQ come from the germline V gene. The full variable domain, its missing parts supplied by reference TRBV5-1 and TRBJ2-1, is KAGVTQTPRYLIKTRGQQVTLSCSPISGHRSVSWYQQTPGQGLQFLFEYFSETQRNKGNFPGRFSGRQFSNSRSEMNVSTLELGDSALYLCASSLEGVTYNEQFFGPGTRLTVL.

In this sample, this clonotype turned up many times. The chain couples TRBV7-8 to TRBJ2-7; D uncertain. CDR3 length equals 14 residues. The germline gives CDR1 SGHVS, CDR2 FQNEAQ. Trimming removed 5 bases at V and 3 bases at J, with 14 bases between. CDR3 protein: CASSKRDGDYEQYF. In DNA, the CDR3 is TGTGCCAGCAGCAAAAGGGATGGGGACTACGAGCAGTACTTC. The entire variable domain, with the rest obtained from reference TRBV7-8 and TRBJ2-7, is as follows: GAGVSQSPRYKVAKRGQDVALRCDPISGHVSLFWYQQALGQGPEFLTYFQNEAQLDKSGLPSDRFFAERPEGSVSTLKIQRTQQEDSAVYLCASSKRDGDYEQYFGPGTRLTVT.

In this sample, this clonotype turned up many times. The chain links TRBV10-2 to TRBJ2-2; a weak D match, TRBD2 (5 bases). Germline assignment: CDR1 WSHSY and CDR2 SAAADI. Trimming cost V 6 bases and J 7 bases, with 12 bases left between them. The CDR3 runs to 13 residues. CDR3 loop: CASSADLIGELFF. CDR3 sequence (DNA): TGCGCCAGCAGCGCGGACTTGATCGGGGAGCTGTTTTTT.

V gene TRBV18 combines with J gene TRBJ2-3; the D gene is possibly TRBD2 (5 bases). The CDR3 contains 16 residues. Trimming left V 0 bases short and J 0 bases short, with 10 bases between. Per the germline V gene, CDR1 is KGHSH and CDR2 is LQKENI. The CDR3 region is CASSPPTRGSTDTQYF. For the CDR3, the DNA is TGTGCCAGCTCACCACCTACCCGAGGGAGCACAGATACGCAGTATTTT.

This clonotype has a count of ten or more. The chain recombines TRBV12-3 or TRBV12-4 with TRBJ2-2; the D gene is possibly TRBD1 (6 bases). Trimming left V 7 bases short and J 2 bases short, with 14 bases between. CDR3 length: 15 amino acids. CDR3 bases: TGTGCCAGCACCTCGAGGGACACTAACACCGGGGAGCTGTTTTTT. It translates to CASTSRDTNTGELFF.

The J gene is TRBJ2-3, the V gene TRBV5-5; 8 bases agree with TRBD1. J gave up 2 bases and V 0 bases, and 2 bases lay outside the gene matches. Germline V gene data show CDR1 as SGHKS and CDR2 as YYEKEE (reference sequence). CDR3 length: 15 amino acids. The CDR3 nucleotides are TGTGCCAGCAGCTTGGATCAGGGGGCCACAGATACGCAGTATTTT. Protein sequence: CASSLDQGATDTQYF.